Listed below are T cell receptor beta chains from one sample, sequenced in a study of human thymus T cells. Generated by immunoSEQ multiplex PCR, the TCRdb table keeps only in-frame clones and is missing some. The profile shows under 70,000 clones, 94% of them singletons. Sequencing used blood. The receptors were gathered from a boy under two years old with a congenital heart defect but otherwise immunologically healthy. CDR3s include the opening cysteine and the closing phenylalanine or tryptophan. A D gene is named only where the DNA matches it firmly. Size is stated for part of the rows, as once, few or many counts, or as a class when the clone is expanded.

>TRBD2|TRBV6-4|TRBJ2-3|-
CASSEWRGSTDTQYF
TGTGCCAGCAGTGAATGGCGGGGGTCCACAGATACGCAGTATTTT
>-|TRBV4-2|TRBJ2-7|-
CASSQERLVYEQYF
TGTGCCAGCAGCCAAGAGCGTCTAGTATACGAGCAGTACTTC
>-|TRBV11-3|TRBJ2-2|few
CASSLSGGAGELFF
TGTGCCAGCAGCTTATCAGGGGGGGCCGGGGAGCTGTTTTTT
>TRBD1|TRBV27|TRBJ2-7|-
CASSLSGDRIYEQYF
TGTGCCAGCAGTTTATCGGGGGACAGGATTTACGAGCAGTACTTC
>TRBD1|TRBV6-6|TRBJ2-7|-
CASSYSGTGSYEQYF
TGTGCCAGCAGTTACTCCGGGACAGGCTCCTACGAGCAGTACTTC
>-|TRBV7-9|TRBJ2-3|-
CASSFGTADTQYF
TGTGCCAGCAGCTTCGGGACTGCTGATACGCAGTATTTT
>TRBD2|TRBV5-6|TRBJ2-5|-
CASRLSGILAGSPQETQYF
TGTGCCAGCAGGTTGTCGGGTATTCTAGCGGGGTCCCCCCAAGAGACCCAGTACTTC
>TRBD2|TRBV28|TRBJ2-3|-
CASSLPSGRAPDTQYF
TGTGCCAGCAGTTTACCTAGCGGGAGGGCCCCAGATACGCAGTATTTT
>TRBD2|TRBV27|TRBJ2-1|-
CASTRSGSAYNEQFF
TGTGCCAGCACCCGAAGCGGGAGTGCCTACAATGAGCAGTTCTTC
>-|TRBV29-1|TRBJ2-7|once
CSVDVSGEQYF
TGCAGCGTGGACGTTTCGGGCGAGCAGTACTTC
>-|TRBV14|TRBJ1-2|-
CASSQERRGGRYTF
TGTGCCAGCAGCCAAGAGCGGAGGGGGGGCCGCTACACCTTC
>-|TRBV5-4|TRBJ2-5|-
CASSLVGQEQETQYF
TGTGCCAGCAGCTTGGTTGGGCAGGAGCAAGAGACCCAGTACTTC
>-|TRBV20-1|TRBJ2-3|-
CSAPTTDTQYF
TGCAGTGCCCCGACCACAGATACGCAGTATTTT
>TRBD1|TRBV5-1|TRBJ2-7|-
CASSPTGGSYEQYF
TGCGCCAGCTCCCCGACAGGGGGCTCCTACGAGCAGTACTTC
>-|TRBV2|TRBJ1-1|-
CASRGVTGRTEAFF
TGTGCCAGCAGAGGGGTCACAGGGCGGACTGAAGCTTTCTTT
>-|TRBV5-4|TRBJ2-7|-
CASSDTGSYEQYF
TGTGCCAGCAGCGACACAGGTTCCTACGAGCAGTACTTC
>TRBD2|TRBV5-6|TRBJ2-7|once
CASSLPSGTSGRLSYEQYF
TGTGCCAGCAGCTTACCCTCCGGGACTAGCGGGAGGCTGTCCTACGAGCAGTACTTC
>-|TRBV6-1|TRBJ1-5|-
CASSEGGHRNQPQHF
TGTGCCAGCAGTGAAGGAGGACACCGCAATCAGCCCCAGCATTTT
>TRBD1|TRBV10-3|TRBJ1-1|-
CAISEWQGASSNTEAFF
TGTGCCATCAGTGAGTGGCAGGGGGCCAGTTCGAACACTGAAGCTTTCTTT
>-|TRBV5-1|TRBJ2-7|-
CASSLDVRWGEQYF
TGCGCCAGCAGCTTGGACGTCCGGTGGGGCGAGCAGTACTTC
>TRBD1|TRBV27|TRBJ1-5|-
CASSLTGGQPQHF
TGTGCCAGCAGTTTAACAGGGGGCCAGCCCCAGCATTTT
>-|TRBV19|TRBJ1-5|-
CASSILTGKQPQHF
TGTGCCAGTAGTATACTCACAGGGAAACAGCCCCAGCATTTT
>-|TRBV4-1|TRBJ2-2|-
CASSQLRTDTGELFF
TGCGCCAGCAGCCAACTTCGGACAGACACCGGGGAGCTGTTTTTT